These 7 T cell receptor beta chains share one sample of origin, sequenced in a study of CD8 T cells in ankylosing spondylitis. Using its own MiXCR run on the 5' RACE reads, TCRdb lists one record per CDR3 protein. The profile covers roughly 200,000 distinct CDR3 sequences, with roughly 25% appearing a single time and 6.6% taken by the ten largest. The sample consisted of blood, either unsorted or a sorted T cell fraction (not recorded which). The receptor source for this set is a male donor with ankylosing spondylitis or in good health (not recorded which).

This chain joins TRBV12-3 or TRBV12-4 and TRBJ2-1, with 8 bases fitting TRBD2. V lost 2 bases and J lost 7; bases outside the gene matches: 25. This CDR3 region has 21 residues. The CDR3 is CASSLWPGALSGTPYPNEQFF. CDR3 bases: TGTGCCAGCAGTTTATGGCCCGGGGCCCTTAGCGGGACGCCATACCCAAATGAGCAGTTCTTC.

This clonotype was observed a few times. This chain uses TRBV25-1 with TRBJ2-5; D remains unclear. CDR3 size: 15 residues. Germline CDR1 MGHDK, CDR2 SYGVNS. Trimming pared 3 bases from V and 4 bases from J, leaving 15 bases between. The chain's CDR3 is CASSDGRTMGETQYF. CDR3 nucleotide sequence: TGTGCCAGCAGTGATGGCCGGACGATGGGAGAGACCCAGTACTTC.

The CDR3 nucleotides are TGCGCCAGCAGCTTATCGGACCTCACAGATACGCAGTATTTT. Protein sequence: CASSLSDLTDTQYF. The genes are TRBV5-1 and TRBJ2-3; D is unresolved. Germline CDR1 is SGHRS and CDR2 is YFSETQ. Trimming removed 2 bases at V and 2 bases at J, with 9 bases between. This CDR3 spans 14 amino acids. Supplemented by reference TRBV5-1 and TRBJ2-3, the full variable domain reads KAGVTQTPRYLIKTRGQQVTLSCSPISGHRSVSWYQQTPGQGLQFLFEYFSETQRNKGNFPGRFSGRQFSNSRSEMNVSTLELGDSALYLCASSLSDLTDTQYFGPGTRLTVL.

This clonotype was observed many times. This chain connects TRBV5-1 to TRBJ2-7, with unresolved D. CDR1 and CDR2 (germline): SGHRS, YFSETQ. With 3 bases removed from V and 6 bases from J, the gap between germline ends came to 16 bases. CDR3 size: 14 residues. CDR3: CASSSRPSPGEQYF. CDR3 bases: TGCGCCAGCAGCTCTAGGCCATCTCCAGGCGAGCAGTACTTC.

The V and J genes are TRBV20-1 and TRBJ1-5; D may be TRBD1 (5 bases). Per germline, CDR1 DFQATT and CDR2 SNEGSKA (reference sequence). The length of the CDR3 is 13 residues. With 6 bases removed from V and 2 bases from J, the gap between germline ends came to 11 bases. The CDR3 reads CSAGGGGNQPQHF. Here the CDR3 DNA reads TGCAGTGCCGGCGGGGGAGGCAATCAGCCCCAGCATTTT.

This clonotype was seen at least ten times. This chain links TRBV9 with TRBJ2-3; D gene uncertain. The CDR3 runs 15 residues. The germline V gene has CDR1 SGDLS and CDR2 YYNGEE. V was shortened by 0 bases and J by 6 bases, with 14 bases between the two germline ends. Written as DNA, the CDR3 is TGTGCCAGCAGCGTAGGTGGCATCTATAGGGATACGCAGTATTTT. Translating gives CASSVGGIYRDTQYF.

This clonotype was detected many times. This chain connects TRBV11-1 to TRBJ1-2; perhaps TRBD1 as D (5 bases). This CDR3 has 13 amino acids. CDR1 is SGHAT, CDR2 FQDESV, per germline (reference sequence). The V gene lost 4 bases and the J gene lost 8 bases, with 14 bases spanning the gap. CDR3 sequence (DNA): TGTGCCAGCAGCTCAGCCCCAGGGAGAGGCTACACCTTC. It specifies CASSSAPGRGYTF.